This T cell receptor beta chain was observed in a study of blood T cell repertoires in COVID-19. Looking at the study overall: The United States, Italy and Spain supplied acute and convalescent COVID-19 samples.

The CDR3 contains 13 residues. CDR1 KGHSH and CDR2 LQKENI come from the germline V gene. V was pared by 3 bases and J by 2 bases, with 8 bases between. Profiling relied on immunoSEQ multiplex PCR, and the TCRdb table lists in-frame clones only, not all of them. The sample holds some 65,000 clones, approximately 95% seen once. The chain uses TRBV18 and TRBJ2-7; D is unclear. The clonotype was recovered from a man between 65 and 85 years old with active COVID-19. Sequenced input: peripheral blood. The CDR3 reads CASSPPPAYEQYF. CDR3 DNA sequence: TGTGCCAGCTCACCGCCCCCGGCCTACGAGCAGTACTTC.